This T cell receptor beta chain derives from a study of T cell repertoires in cytomegalovirus infection. Study-wide points: HLA-C-restricted CMV-specific TCR beta clonotypes were dominant in the ex vivo response.

Many counts were recorded for this clonotype. Its specificity is unknown. A single record per CDR3 protein comes from TCRdb applying MiXCR to the reads. The top ten hold more than 15% of the sample, which has approximately 150,000 distinct CDR3 sequences, about 6% seen once. CDR3 size: 18 residues. V gave up 3 bases and J gave up 0 bases; unmatched junction bases: 10. Germline V gene sequence: CDR1 MDHEN, CDR2 SYDVKM. Sequencing was done on a sample of PBMCs. This chain uses TRBV28 with TRBJ1-3; 8 bases align to TRBD1. The TCR comes from a human donor in good health (CMV status not recorded). Some clones in this sample may be carry-over from other donors' samples. The chain's CDR3 is CASSFRMTGAISGNTIYF. The CDR3 region has the DNA TGTGCCAGCAGTTTCCGAATGACAGGGGCAATCTCTGGAAACACCATATATTTT. Full variable domain (outside the CDR3, taken from reference TRBV28 and TRBJ1-3): DVKVTQSSRYLVKRTGEKVFLECVQDMDHENMFWYRQDPGLGLRLIYFSYDVKMKEKGDIPEGYSVSREKKERFSLILESASTNQTSMYLCASSFRMTGAISGNTIYFGEGSWLTVV.